A single sample gave rise to the 3 T cell receptor beta chains below, sequenced in a study of cytomegalovirus exposure and HLA in healthy donors. The study ran its PCR with 60 Vbeta and 13 Jbeta primers. The method was immunoSEQ multiplex PCR; TCRdb's version includes in-frame clones alone and lacks a portion of them. This sample's table reports 80,000 or so clones. The sequencing input was PBMCs. These receptors were obtained from a man in his fifties or sixties in good health and CMV-seropositive.

The chain employs TRBV25-1 and TRBJ1-1; 7 bases match TRBD1. Trimming cost V 0 bases and J 0 bases; bases outside gene matches: 7. CDR1 and CDR2 (germline): MGHDK, SYGVNS. CDR3 size: 17 residues. The CDR3 loop is CASSEYPRQGMNTEAFF. The CDR3 region has the DNA TGTGCCAGCAGTGAATATCCGAGACAGGGAATGAACACTGAAGCTTTCTTT. Filled out from reference TRBV25-1 and TRBJ1-1, the complete variable domain reads EADIYQTPRYLVIGTGKKITLECSQTMGHDKMYWYQQDPGMELHLIHYSYGVNSTEKGDLSSESTVSRIRTEHFPLTLESARPSHTSQYLCASSEYPRQGMNTEAFFGQGTRLTVV.

Here the CDR3 reads CASSRQGTGELFF. In DNA, the CDR3 is TGTGCCAGCAGTCGACAGGGAACCGGGGAGCTGTTTTTT. The chain carries TRBV28 and TRBJ2-2; TRBD1 agrees at 7 bases. CDR3 length equals 13 residues. V dropped 5 bases and J dropped 5; count of bases not matched to a gene: 2. Per germline, CDR1 MDHEN and CDR2 SYDVKM. Filled out from reference TRBV28 and TRBJ2-2, the complete variable domain reads DVKVTQSSRYLVKRTGEKVFLECVQDMDHENMFWYRQDPGLGLRLIYFSYDVKMKEKGDIPEGYSVSREKKERFSLILESASTNQTSMYLCASSRQGTGELFFGEGSRLTVL.

The rearrangement uses TRBV5-5 and TRBJ1-1; a possible D gene is TRBD1 (6 bases). Trimming cost V 3 bases and J 1 base, with 10 bases left between them. The CDR3 runs to 14 residues. From germline, CDR1 is SGHKS and CDR2 YYEKEE (reference sequence). The CDR3 region is CASSWTVPNTEAFF. For the CDR3, the DNA is TGTGCCAGCAGCTGGACAGTCCCGAACACTGAAGCTTTCTTT.